One T cell receptor beta chain is described in this entry. The data were taken from a study of technical replicates of blood from four donors. Using immunoSEQ multiplex PCR, the repertoire was profiled, and TCRdb retains in-frame clones only, with some absent. The table shows tens of thousands of clones, with roughly 97% occurring only once. The CDR3 loop spans 17 amino acids. Germline V gene lookup returns CDR1 ENHRY and CDR2 SYGVKD. V was pared by 2 bases and J by 2 bases, with 4 bases of the junction left unmatched. This sequence was found in a human donor in good health. Sequences were obtained from T cells isolated from PBMCs. The rearrangement joins TRBV10-3 to TRBJ2-2, with TRBD2 identical over 11 bases. The CDR3 is CAISETGLAANTGELFF. DNA for the CDR3: TGTGCCATCAGTGAGACGGGACTAGCGGCCAACACCGGGGAGCTGTTTTTT.